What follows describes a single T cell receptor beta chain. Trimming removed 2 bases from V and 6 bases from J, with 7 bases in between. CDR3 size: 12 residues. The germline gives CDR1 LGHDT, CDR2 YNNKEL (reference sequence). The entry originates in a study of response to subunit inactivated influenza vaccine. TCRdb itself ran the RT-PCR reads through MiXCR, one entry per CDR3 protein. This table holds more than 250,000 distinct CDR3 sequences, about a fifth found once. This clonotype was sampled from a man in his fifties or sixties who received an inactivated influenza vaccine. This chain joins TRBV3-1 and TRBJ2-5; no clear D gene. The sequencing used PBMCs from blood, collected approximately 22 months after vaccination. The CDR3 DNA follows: TGTGCCAGCAGCCAAAGGGATAAGACCCAGTACTTC. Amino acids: CASSQRDKTQYF.